The rows below give T cell receptor beta chains drawn from one sample of a study of vaccination and CD4 T cells after COVID-19. These receptors' antigens are unknown. TCRdb independently ran MiXCR on the PCR reads; one entry per CDR3 protein. The data show roughly 11,000 distinct CDR3 sequences, roughly three fifths seen once. Sequenced input: CD4+ T cells from blood, cultured in vitro. The source is a human donor who had recovered from COVID-19. The CDR3 runs from the conserved cysteine through the conserved F or W. Fields, in order: D gene, clone size, V gene, J gene, CDR3 DNA, CDR3 protein. D genes are given only for firm matches. For some rows the clone size is stated as once, few or many, or as a class when expanded; others skip it.

d_gene: TRBD1; abundance: few; v_gene: TRBV7-9; j_gene: TRBJ2-3; CDR3nt: TGTGCCAGCAGCTTTCGCTTACGGACAGGGAGTGGTGATACGCAGTATTTT; CDR3aa: CASSFRLRTGSGDTQYF
d_gene: .; abundance: .; v_gene: TRBV7-2; j_gene: TRBJ2-1; CDR3nt: TGTGCCAGCAGCTTAGGAGGGAGCGTAAATGAGCAGTTCTTC; CDR3aa: CASSLGGSVNEQFF
d_gene: .; abundance: .; v_gene: TRBV20-1; j_gene: TRBJ2-7; CDR3nt: TGCAGTGCTAGAGTGCGCGGCTCCTACGAGCAGTACTTC; CDR3aa: CSARVRGSYEQYF
d_gene: TRBD2; abundance: .; v_gene: TRBV28; j_gene: TRBJ2-7; CDR3nt: TGTGCCAGCAGTCCCCAAGGACTAGCGAAACCCTACGAGCAGTACTTC; CDR3aa: CASSPQGLAKPYEQYF
d_gene: TRBD1; abundance: .; v_gene: TRBV6-2/TRBV6-3; j_gene: TRBJ2-3; CDR3nt: TGTGCCAGCAGCCCCGGGACAGGGCACACAGATACGCAGTATTTT; CDR3aa: CASSPGTGHTDTQYF
d_gene: TRBD1; abundance: .; v_gene: TRBV6-1; j_gene: TRBJ1-4; CDR3nt: TGTGCCAGCAGTGAAGTTGATGGGACAGGGGAGGAAAAACTGTTTTTT; CDR3aa: CASSEVDGTGEEKLFF
d_gene: .; abundance: .; v_gene: TRBV12-3/TRBV12-4; j_gene: TRBJ2-1; CDR3nt: TGTGCCAGCAGTTTACTCGCTACTGAGCAGTTCTTC; CDR3aa: CASSLLATEQFF
d_gene: .; abundance: .; v_gene: TRBV7-9; j_gene: TRBJ1-2; CDR3nt: TGTGCCAGCAGCTCCAGGGATAGGTTCGATGGCTACACCTTC; CDR3aa: CASSSRDRFDGYTF
d_gene: TRBD1; abundance: .; v_gene: TRBV5-1; j_gene: TRBJ2-2; CDR3nt: TGCGCCAGCAGCTTGGTAGGGGGCCGCGGCGGGGAGCTGTTTTTT; CDR3aa: CASSLVGGRGGELFF
d_gene: .; abundance: few; v_gene: TRBV24-1; j_gene: TRBJ2-3; CDR3nt: TGTGCCACCAGTGATTCGGGCAGGGGAAACACAGATACGCAGTATTTT; CDR3aa: CATSDSGRGNTDTQYF
d_gene: TRBD1; abundance: .; v_gene: TRBV28; j_gene: TRBJ2-1; CDR3nt: TGTGCCAGCAGTTCAACAGGGGCTTTCTCCTACAATGAGCAGTTCTTC; CDR3aa: CASSSTGAFSYNEQFF
d_gene: TRBD1; abundance: .; v_gene: TRBV7-7; j_gene: TRBJ2-5; CDR3nt: TGTGCTAGCAGCAGACAGGGCCAAGAGACCCAGTACTTC; CDR3aa: CASSRQGQETQYF
d_gene: .; abundance: once; v_gene: TRBV5-4; j_gene: TRBJ1-5; CDR3nt: TGTGCCAGCAGCTTGGACGGGGATAGCAATCAGCCCCAGCATTTT; CDR3aa: CASSLDGDSNQPQHF
d_gene: TRBD1; abundance: .; v_gene: TRBV3-1; j_gene: TRBJ2-2; CDR3nt: TGTGCCAGCAGCCTCCAGACAGGGTCCACCGCCACCGGGGAGCTGTTTTTT; CDR3aa: CASSLQTGSTATGELFF
d_gene: .; abundance: .; v_gene: TRBV5-1; j_gene: TRBJ1-5; CDR3nt: TGCGCCAGCAGCTTGACAGGGCAAGTCGATCAGCCCCAGCATTTT; CDR3aa: CASSLTGQVDQPQHF
d_gene: .; abundance: .; v_gene: TRBV7-2; j_gene: TRBJ2-5; CDR3nt: TGTGCCAGCAGCAAATGGGTGGGTCGGCGAGAGACCCAGTACTTC; CDR3aa: CASSKWVGRRETQYF
d_gene: .; abundance: .; v_gene: TRBV2; j_gene: TRBJ1-5; CDR3nt: TGTGCCAGCAGTGAAGCGCTTTGGGGGCGGCAGCCCCAGCATTTT; CDR3aa: CASSEALWGRQPQHF
d_gene: TRBD2; abundance: .; v_gene: TRBV20-1; j_gene: TRBJ2-3; CDR3nt: TGCAGTGCGAGCCGACAAAGCGGACTAGCGGTCACAGATACGCAGTATTTT; CDR3aa: CSASRQSGLAVTDTQYF